The rows below give T cell receptor beta chains drawn from one sample of a study of blood T cell repertoires in COVID-19. TCRdb's copy holds only in-frame clones and misses some; the assay was immunoSEQ multiplex PCR. The sample holds 290,000 or so clones, 90% seen once. The sample taken for sequencing was PBMCs or T cells enriched from blood (not recorded which). The receptors were gathered from a woman under 30 with acute COVID-19. Both conserved end residues are trimmed from each CDR3.

j_call: TRBJ1-2; cdr3_length: 13; v_call: TRBV29-1; cdr3_aa: SASGQGILERGYT
j_call: TRBJ2-3; cdr3_length: 12; v_call: TRBV6-2/TRBV6-3; cdr3_aa: ASSYSAAPGRQY
j_call: TRBJ2-7; cdr3_length: 10; v_call: TRBV29-1; cdr3_aa: SVEGQDYEQY
j_call: TRBJ1-6; cdr3_length: 11; v_call: TRBV11-3; cdr3_aa: ASSTGVNSPLH
j_call: TRBJ2-1; cdr3_length: 12; v_call: TRBV11-3; cdr3_aa: ASILAGGSGEQF
j_call: TRBJ1-3; cdr3_length: 13; v_call: TRBV28; cdr3_aa: ASSFRQPLGNTIY
j_call: TRBJ1-1; cdr3_length: 12; v_call: TRBV11-2; cdr3_aa: ASSYRGANTEAF
j_call: TRBJ1-5; cdr3_length: 12; v_call: TRBV3-1/TRBV3-2; cdr3_aa: ASSQTSRGQPQH
j_call: TRBJ2-1; cdr3_length: 12; v_call: TRBV6-5; cdr3_aa: ASSYETGYNEQF
j_call: TRBJ1-4; cdr3_length: 17; v_call: TRBV11-2; cdr3_aa: ASSLGTGATLVINEKLF
j_call: TRBJ2-7; cdr3_length: 16; v_call: TRBV27; cdr3_aa: ASSPRIPPRGHSYEQY
j_call: TRBJ2-7; cdr3_length: 11; v_call: TRBV12-3/TRBV12-4; cdr3_aa: ASSRGQGREQY
j_call: TRBJ1-2; cdr3_length: 11; v_call: TRBV30; cdr3_aa: AWNMGLLYGYT
j_call: TRBJ1-4; cdr3_length: 13; v_call: TRBV10-3; cdr3_aa: AISESRSTNEKLF
j_call: TRBJ1-1; cdr3_length: 13; v_call: TRBV19; cdr3_aa: ASSILRQGNTEAF
j_call: TRBJ2-1; cdr3_length: 15; v_call: TRBV7-2; cdr3_aa: ASSPRPSGLLHNEQF
j_call: TRBJ1-2; cdr3_length: 10; v_call: TRBV28; cdr3_aa: VGGGSDYGYT
j_call: TRBJ1-1; cdr3_length: 13; v_call: TRBV19; cdr3_aa: ASSSPKQRNTEAF
j_call: TRBJ1-2; cdr3_length: 13; v_call: TRBV15; cdr3_aa: ATSWGQGVPGGYT
j_call: TRBJ1-2; cdr3_length: 8; v_call: TRBV6-5; cdr3_aa: ASLERECT
j_call: TRBJ1-2; cdr3_length: 12; v_call: TRBV7-9; cdr3_aa: ASSLLGALDGYT
j_call: TRBJ1-4; cdr3_length: 11; v_call: TRBV5-1; cdr3_aa: ASSRTENEKLF
j_call: TRBJ2-7; cdr3_length: 12; v_call: TRBV5-1; cdr3_aa: ASSLAVSSYEQY
j_call: TRBJ2-5; cdr3_length: 13; v_call: TRBV12-5; cdr3_aa: ASGLGTGSQETQY
j_call: TRBJ1-2; cdr3_length: 13; v_call: TRBV5-1; cdr3_aa: ASSGRGQGVNGYT
j_call: TRBJ2-7; cdr3_length: 11; v_call: TRBV10-2; cdr3_aa: ASNEGFLYEQY
j_call: TRBJ2-7; cdr3_length: 12; v_call: TRBV18; cdr3_aa: ASSRTQLTYEQY
j_call: TRBJ1-1; cdr3_length: 10; v_call: TRBV28; cdr3_aa: AVGQGRSEAF
j_call: TRBJ1-4; cdr3_length: 13; v_call: TRBV6-5; cdr3_aa: ASSYAGTPNEKLF
j_call: TRBJ1-1; cdr3_length: 12; v_call: TRBV3-1/TRBV3-2; cdr3_aa: ASSQPGQGARAF
j_call: TRBJ2-5; cdr3_length: 12; v_call: TRBV28; cdr3_aa: ATSSGQALQTQY
j_call: TRBJ2-7; cdr3_length: 14; v_call: TRBV7-9; cdr3_aa: ASSPGTYQRTYEQY
j_call: TRBJ1-1; cdr3_length: 11; v_call: TRBV19; cdr3_aa: ASSATVNTEAF
j_call: TRBJ1-5; cdr3_length: 11; v_call: TRBV5-6; cdr3_aa: ASSLMPDQPQH
j_call: TRBJ1-2; cdr3_length: 13; v_call: TRBV7-8; cdr3_aa: ASSLACEGGYGYT
j_call: TRBJ1-5; cdr3_length: 11; v_call: TRBV28; cdr3_aa: ASSLEINQPQH
j_call: TRBJ1-6; cdr3_length: 12; v_call: TRBV28; cdr3_aa: ASTRLNYNSPLH
j_call: TRBJ2-7; cdr3_length: 13; v_call: TRBV28; cdr3_aa: ASSPPGGGGYEQY
j_call: TRBJ2-7; cdr3_length: 12; v_call: TRBV27; cdr3_aa: ASSLSGPGDEQY
j_call: TRBJ1-4; cdr3_length: 10; v_call: TRBV12-3/TRBV12-4; cdr3_aa: ASSRGNEKLF
j_call: TRBJ2-3; cdr3_length: 11; v_call: TRBV10-3; cdr3_aa: AILGGATDTQY
j_call: TRBJ2-5; cdr3_length: 9; v_call: TRBV20-1; cdr3_aa: SARSLETQY
j_call: TRBJ2-7; cdr3_length: 13; v_call: TRBV5-1; cdr3_aa: ASSYQPGQNYEQY
j_call: TRBJ2-1; cdr3_length: 12; v_call: TRBV30; cdr3_aa: AGYSPVSYNEQF
j_call: TRBJ2-7; cdr3_length: 11; v_call: TRBV6-5; cdr3_aa: ASGLAGAGEQY
j_call: TRBJ1-1; cdr3_length: 17; v_call: TRBV18; cdr3_aa: ASSPHRLGQGAPGTEAF
j_call: TRBJ2-7; cdr3_length: 14; v_call: TRBV5-1; cdr3_aa: ASSSGGQGTAYEQY
j_call: TRBJ1-2; cdr3_length: 11; v_call: TRBV4-2; cdr3_aa: ASSPRDRDGYT
j_call: TRBJ1-2; cdr3_length: 9; v_call: TRBV30; cdr3_aa: AWSEGESYT
j_call: TRBJ2-5; cdr3_length: 13; v_call: TRBV10-1; cdr3_aa: ASSESGGLSETQY
j_call: TRBJ1-6; cdr3_length: 12; v_call: TRBV28; cdr3_aa: ASSSGQRDSPLH
j_call: TRBJ2-5; cdr3_length: 11; v_call: TRBV10-3; cdr3_aa: AISEWREETQY
j_call: TRBJ2-3; cdr3_length: 13; v_call: TRBV7-9; cdr3_aa: ASSLHGGSTDTQY
j_call: TRBJ2-3; cdr3_length: 15; v_call: TRBV28; cdr3_aa: ASSLSNSFFLTDTQY
j_call: TRBJ2-1; cdr3_length: 14; v_call: TRBV5-1; cdr3_aa: ASSLVGTSGSNEQF
j_call: TRBJ2-1; cdr3_length: 14; v_call: TRBV5-1; cdr3_aa: ASSQIGDRPYNEQF
j_call: TRBJ2-1; cdr3_length: 11; v_call: TRBV10-3; cdr3_aa: AIRTSGSNEQF